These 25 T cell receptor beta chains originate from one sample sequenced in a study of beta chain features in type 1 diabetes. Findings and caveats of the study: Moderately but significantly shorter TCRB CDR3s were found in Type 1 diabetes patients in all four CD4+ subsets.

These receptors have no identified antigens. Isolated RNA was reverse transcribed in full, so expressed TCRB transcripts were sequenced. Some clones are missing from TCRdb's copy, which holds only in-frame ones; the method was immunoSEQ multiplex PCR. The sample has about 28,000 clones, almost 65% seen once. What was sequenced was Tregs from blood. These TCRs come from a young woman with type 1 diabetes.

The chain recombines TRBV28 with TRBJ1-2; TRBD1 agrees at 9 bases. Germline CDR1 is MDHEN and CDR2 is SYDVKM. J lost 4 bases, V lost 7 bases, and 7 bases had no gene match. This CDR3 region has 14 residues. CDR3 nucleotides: TGTGCCAGCACCTCTGCGACAGGGGGCTATGGCTACACCTTC. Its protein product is CASTSATGGYGYTF.

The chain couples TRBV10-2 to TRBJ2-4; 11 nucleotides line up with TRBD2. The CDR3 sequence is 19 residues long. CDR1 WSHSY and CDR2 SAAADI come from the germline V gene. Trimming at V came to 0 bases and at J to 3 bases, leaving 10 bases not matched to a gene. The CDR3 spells CASSESSGRAWEGKNIQYF. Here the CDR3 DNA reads TGCGCCAGCAGTGAGTCTAGCGGGAGGGCGTGGGAAGGCAAAAACATTCAGTACTTC.

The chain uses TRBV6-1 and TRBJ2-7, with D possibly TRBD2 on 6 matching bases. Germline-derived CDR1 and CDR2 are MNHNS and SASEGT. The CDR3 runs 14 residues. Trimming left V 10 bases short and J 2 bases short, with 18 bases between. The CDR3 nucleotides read TGTGCCACCCGGACTGCCGGAGGGGCCTACGAGCAGTACTTC. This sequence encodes CATRTAGGAYEQYF.

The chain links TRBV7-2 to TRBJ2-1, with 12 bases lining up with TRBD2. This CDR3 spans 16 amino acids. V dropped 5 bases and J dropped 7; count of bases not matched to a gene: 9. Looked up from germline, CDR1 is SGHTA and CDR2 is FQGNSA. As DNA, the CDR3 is TGTGCCAGCAGCCCCCGACTAGCGGGAGTAGGGAATGAGCAGTTCTTC. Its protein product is CASSPRLAGVGNEQFF.

The CDR3 DNA reads as TGTGCCAGTAGTGTTACAGGGACTATCACTGAAGCTTTCTTT. This codes for CASSVTGTITEAFF. The genes are TRBV19 and TRBJ1-1; D might be TRBD1 (6 bases). In germline, CDR1 is LNHDA, CDR2 SQIVND (reference sequence). The CDR3 is made up of 14 amino acids. V dropped 5 bases and J dropped 4 bases, with 14 bases sitting between them. Full variable domain (missing parts from reference TRBV19 and TRBJ1-1): DGGITQSPKYLFRKEGQNVTLSCEQNLNHDAMYWYRQDPGQGLRLIYYSQIVNDFQKGDIAEGYSVSREKKESFPLTVTSAQKNPTAFYLCASSVTGTITEAFFGQGTRLTVV.

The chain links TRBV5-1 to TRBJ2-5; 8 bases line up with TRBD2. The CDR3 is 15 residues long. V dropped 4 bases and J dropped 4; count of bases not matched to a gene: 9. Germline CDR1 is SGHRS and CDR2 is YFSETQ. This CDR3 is CASSGLAGPVETQYF. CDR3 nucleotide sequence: TGCGCCAGCAGCGGGCTAGCGGGTCCCGTAGAGACCCAGTACTTC.

CDR3 coding DNA: TGTGCCAGCAGTCGGGACAGTCGGAGCACCGGGGAGCTGTTTTTT. It specifies CASSRDSRSTGELFF. This chain joins TRBV5-4 and TRBJ2-2; 7 nucleotides align to TRBD1. Germline CDR1 reads SGHNT; CDR2 reads YYREEE (reference sequence). With V trimmed by 5 bases and J by 4 bases, 8 bases remained unmatched. CDR3 length: 15 residues.

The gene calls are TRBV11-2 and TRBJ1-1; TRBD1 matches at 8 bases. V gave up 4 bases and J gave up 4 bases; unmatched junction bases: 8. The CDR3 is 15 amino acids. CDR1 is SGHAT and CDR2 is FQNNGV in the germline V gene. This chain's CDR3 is CASSSGQGKGTEAFF. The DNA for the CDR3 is TGTGCCAGCAGCTCCGGACAGGGAAAGGGCACTGAAGCTTTCTTT.

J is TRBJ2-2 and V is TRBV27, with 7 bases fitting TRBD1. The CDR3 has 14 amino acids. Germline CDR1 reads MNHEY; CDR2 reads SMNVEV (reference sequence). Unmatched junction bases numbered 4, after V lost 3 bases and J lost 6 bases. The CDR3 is CASSLKGAAGELFF. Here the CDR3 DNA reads TGTGCCAGCAGTTTGAAGGGGGCTGCCGGGGAGCTGTTTTTT.

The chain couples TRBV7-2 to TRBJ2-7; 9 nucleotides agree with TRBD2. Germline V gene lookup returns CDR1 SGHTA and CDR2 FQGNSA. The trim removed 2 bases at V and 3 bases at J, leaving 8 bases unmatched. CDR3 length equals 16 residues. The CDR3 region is CASSLLGLAGIYEQYF. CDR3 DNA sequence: TGTGCCAGCAGCTTATTAGGGCTAGCGGGAATCTACGAGCAGTACTTC.

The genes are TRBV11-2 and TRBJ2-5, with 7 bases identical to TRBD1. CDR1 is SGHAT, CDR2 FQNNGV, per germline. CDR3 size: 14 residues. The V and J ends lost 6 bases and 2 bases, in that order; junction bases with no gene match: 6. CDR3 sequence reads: CASRAGTVQETQYF. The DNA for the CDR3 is TGTGCCAGCAGGGCCGGGACAGTACAAGAGACCCAGTACTTC.

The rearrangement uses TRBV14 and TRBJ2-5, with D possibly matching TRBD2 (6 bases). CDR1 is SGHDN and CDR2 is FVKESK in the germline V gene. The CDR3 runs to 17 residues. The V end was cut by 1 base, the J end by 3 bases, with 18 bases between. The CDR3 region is CASSQGGKRAGKETQYF. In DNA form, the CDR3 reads TGTGCCAGCAGCCAAGGGGGCAAACGGGCGGGGAAAGAGACCCAGTACTTC.

The CDR3 DNA follows: TGTGCCAGCAGCTTAGGTCCAGGGGGGAACTATGGCTACACCTTC. It specifies CASSLGPGGNYGYTF. The chain carries TRBV7-2 and TRBJ1-2; 7 bases are shared with TRBD1. The V segment lost 1 base and the J segment 2 bases; nucleotides outside the gene matches: 4. The germline V gene has CDR1 SGHTA and CDR2 FQGNSA. This CDR3 has 15 amino acids.

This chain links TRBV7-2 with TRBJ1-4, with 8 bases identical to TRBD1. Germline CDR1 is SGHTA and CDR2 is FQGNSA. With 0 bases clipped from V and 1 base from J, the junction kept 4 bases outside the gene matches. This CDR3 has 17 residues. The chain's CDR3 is CASSLAGQGLTNEKLFF. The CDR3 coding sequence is TGTGCCAGCAGCTTAGCAGGACAGGGATTAACTAATGAAAAACTGTTTTTT.

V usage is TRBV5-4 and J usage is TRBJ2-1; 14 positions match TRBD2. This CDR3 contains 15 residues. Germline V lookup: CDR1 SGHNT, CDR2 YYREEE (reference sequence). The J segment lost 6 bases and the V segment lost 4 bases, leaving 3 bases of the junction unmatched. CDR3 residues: CASSRLAGGGNEQFF. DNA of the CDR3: TGTGCCAGCAGCAGACTAGCGGGAGGGGGCAATGAGCAGTTCTTC.

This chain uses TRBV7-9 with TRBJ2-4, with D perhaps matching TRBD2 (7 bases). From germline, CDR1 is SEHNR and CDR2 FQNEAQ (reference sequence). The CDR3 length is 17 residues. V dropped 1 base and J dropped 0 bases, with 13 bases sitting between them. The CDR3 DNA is TGTGCCAGCAGCTTAGGAGGGGGGGGTTTAGCCAAAAACATTCAGTACTTC. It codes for CASSLGGGGLAKNIQYF.

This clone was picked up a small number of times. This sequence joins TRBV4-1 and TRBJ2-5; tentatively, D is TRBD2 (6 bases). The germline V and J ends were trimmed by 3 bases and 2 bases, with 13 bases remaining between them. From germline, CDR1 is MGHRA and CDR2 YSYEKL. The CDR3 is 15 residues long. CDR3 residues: CASSQGRGVQETQYF. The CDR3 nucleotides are TGCGCCAGCAGCCAGGGGCGCGGGGTTCAAGAGACCCAGTACTTC.

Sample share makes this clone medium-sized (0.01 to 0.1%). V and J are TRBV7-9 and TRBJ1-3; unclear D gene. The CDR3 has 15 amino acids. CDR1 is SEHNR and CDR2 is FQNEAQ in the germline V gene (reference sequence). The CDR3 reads CATSRAGSSGNTIYF. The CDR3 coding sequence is TGTGCTACGAGTCGGGCCGGGAGCTCTGGAAACACCATATATTTT. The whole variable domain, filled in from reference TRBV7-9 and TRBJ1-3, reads DTGVSQNPRHKITKRGQNVTFRCDPISEHNRLYWYRQTLGQGPEFLTYFQNEAQLEKSRLLSDRFSAERPKGSFSTLEIQRTEQGDSAMYLCATSRAGSSGNTIYFGEGSWLTVV.

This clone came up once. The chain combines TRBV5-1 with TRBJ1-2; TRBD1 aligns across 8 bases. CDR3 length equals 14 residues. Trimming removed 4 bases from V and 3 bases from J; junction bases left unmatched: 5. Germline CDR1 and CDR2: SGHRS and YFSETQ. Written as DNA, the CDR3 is TGCGCCAGCAGCACACCGACAGGGGACTATGGCTACACCTTC. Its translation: CASSTPTGDYGYTF. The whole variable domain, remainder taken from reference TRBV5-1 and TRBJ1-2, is KAGVTQTPRYLIKTRGQQVTLSCSPISGHRSVSWYQQTPGQGLQFLFEYFSETQRNKGNFPGRFSGRQFSNSRSEMNVSTLELGDSALYLCASSTPTGDYGYTFGSGTRLTVV.

CDR3 DNA sequence: TGTGCCAGCAGCCAGCGTCAGGGGGTTGTCGGCTACACCTTC. As protein: CASSQRQGVVGYTF. V usage is TRBV14 and J usage is TRBJ1-2; 7 positions match TRBD1. V dropped 3 bases and J dropped 8; count of bases not matched to a gene: 9. Germline assignment: CDR1 SGHDN and CDR2 FVKESK. The CDR3 runs 14 residues.

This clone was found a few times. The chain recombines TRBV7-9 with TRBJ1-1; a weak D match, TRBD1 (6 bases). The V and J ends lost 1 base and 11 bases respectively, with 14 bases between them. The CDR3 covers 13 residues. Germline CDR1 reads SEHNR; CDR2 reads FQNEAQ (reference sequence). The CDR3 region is CASSLGPAQGAFF. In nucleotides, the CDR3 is TGTGCCAGCAGCTTAGGACCAGCGCAGGGGGCTTTCTTT. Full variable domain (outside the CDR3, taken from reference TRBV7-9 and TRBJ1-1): DTGVSQNPRHKITKRGQNVTFRCDPISEHNRLYWYRQTLGQGPEFLTYFQNEAQLEKSRLLSDRFSAERPKGSFSTLEIQRTEQGDSAMYLCASSLGPAQGAFFGQGTRLTVV.

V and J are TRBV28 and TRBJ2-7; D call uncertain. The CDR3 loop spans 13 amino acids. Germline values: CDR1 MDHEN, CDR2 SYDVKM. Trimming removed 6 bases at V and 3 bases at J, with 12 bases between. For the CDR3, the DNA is TGTGCCAGCAGCCCTGGCAGATACTACGAGCAGTACTTC. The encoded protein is CASSPGRYYEQYF.

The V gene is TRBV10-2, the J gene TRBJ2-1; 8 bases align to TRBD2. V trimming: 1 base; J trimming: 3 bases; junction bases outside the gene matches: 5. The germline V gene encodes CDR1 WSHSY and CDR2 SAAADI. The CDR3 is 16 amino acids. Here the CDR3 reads CASSEWASGLYNEQFF. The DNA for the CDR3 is TGCGCCAGCAGTGAGTGGGCTAGCGGGCTCTACAATGAGCAGTTCTTC.

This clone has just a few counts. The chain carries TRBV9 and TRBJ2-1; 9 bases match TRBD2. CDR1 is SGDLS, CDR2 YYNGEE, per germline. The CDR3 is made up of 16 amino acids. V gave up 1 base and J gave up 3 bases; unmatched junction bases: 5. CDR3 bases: TGTGCCAGCAGCGTATCTAGCGGGATCGACTACAATGAGCAGTTCTTC. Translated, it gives CASSVSSGIDYNEQFF.

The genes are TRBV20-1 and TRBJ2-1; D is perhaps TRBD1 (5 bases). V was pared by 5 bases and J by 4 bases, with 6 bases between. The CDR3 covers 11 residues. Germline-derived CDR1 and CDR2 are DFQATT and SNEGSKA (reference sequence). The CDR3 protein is CSASGYNEQFF. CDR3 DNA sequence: TGCAGTGCTTCAGGGTACAATGAGCAGTTCTTC.